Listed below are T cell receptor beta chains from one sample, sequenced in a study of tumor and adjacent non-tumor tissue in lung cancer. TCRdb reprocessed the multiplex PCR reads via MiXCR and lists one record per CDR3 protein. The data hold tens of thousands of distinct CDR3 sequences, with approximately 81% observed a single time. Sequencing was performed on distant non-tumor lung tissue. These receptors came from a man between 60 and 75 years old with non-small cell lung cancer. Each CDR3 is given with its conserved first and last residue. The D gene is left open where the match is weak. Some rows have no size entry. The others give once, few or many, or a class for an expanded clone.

CDR3nt: TGCAGTGCTAGAGATCGGGAGACTAGCGTGGGGGCGCTTCCCCAGTATTTC
CDR3aa: CSARDRETSVGALPQYF
abundance: .
len: 17
j_gene: TRBJ2-5
d_gene: TRBD2
v_gene: TRBV20-1

CDR3nt: TGCAGTGCTTGCTCAGCGGGGGGGCCTTGGAATGAGCAGTTCTTC
CDR3aa: CSACSAGGPWNEQFF
abundance: .
len: 15
j_gene: TRBJ2-1
d_gene: TRBD2
v_gene: TRBV20-1

CDR3nt: TGCAGTGCCTCCAAGCGGGCTAGCGGGAGTCTGGTGGCCTACGAGTTGTACTTC
CDR3aa: CSASKRASGSLVAYELYF
abundance: .
len: 18
j_gene: TRBJ2-7
d_gene: TRBD2
v_gene: TRBV20-1

CDR3nt: TGTGCCAGCTACCAACGGGAGGGACCGCTATTTGGAAACACCATATATTTT
CDR3aa: CASYQREGPLFGNTIYF
abundance: .
len: 17
j_gene: TRBJ1-3
d_gene: .
v_gene: TRBV4-2

CDR3nt: TGTGCCAGTAGTTTCACATGGATACTGAACACTGAAGCTTTCTTT
CDR3aa: CASSFTWILNTEAFF
abundance: .
len: 15
j_gene: TRBJ1-1
d_gene: .
v_gene: TRBV12-3/TRBV12-4

CDR3nt: TGTGCCAGCAGCTTGGGGGGAAACTATGTCTACACCTTC
CDR3aa: CASSLGGNYVYTF
abundance: .
len: 13
j_gene: TRBJ1-2
d_gene: .
v_gene: TRBV5-4

CDR3nt: TGTGCCAGCAGTTTCCCCCTGGGGCAACATGAACCTTTCTTT
CDR3aa: CASSFPLGQHEPFF
abundance: .
len: 14
j_gene: TRBJ1-1
d_gene: .
v_gene: TRBV11-2

CDR3nt: TGTGCCAGCAGCGCAGACCCAGATACGCAGCATTTT
CDR3aa: CASSADPDTQHF
abundance: .
len: 12
j_gene: TRBJ1-5
d_gene: .
v_gene: TRBV6-5

CDR3nt: TGTGCTAGCAGCTTTGGAGCGTCCAATGAGCAGTTCTTC
CDR3aa: CASSFGASNEQFF
abundance: .
len: 13
j_gene: TRBJ2-1
d_gene: .
v_gene: TRBV5-6

CDR3nt: TGTGCCACCAGCTTAGGGGGGGCCAGATGGTATTTT
CDR3aa: CATSLGGARWYF
abundance: .
len: 12
j_gene: TRBJ2-3
d_gene: .
v_gene: TRBV11-3

CDR3nt: TGTGCCAGCATTTCTTCCGGGACAGGAGTTACCGGGGAGCTGTTTTTT
CDR3aa: CASISSGTGVTGELFF
abundance: few
len: 16
j_gene: TRBJ2-2
d_gene: TRBD1
v_gene: TRBV28

CDR3nt: TGTGCCAGCAATGGAAAAGACCGACTAGCGGGAGGCAGAGATACGCAGTATTTT
CDR3aa: CASNGKDRLAGGRDTQYF
abundance: .
len: 18
j_gene: TRBJ2-3
d_gene: TRBD2
v_gene: TRBV28

CDR3nt: .
CDR3aa: CVSSFGQGNTEALF
abundance: .
len: 14
j_gene: TRBJ1-1
d_gene: .
v_gene: TRBV11-2

CDR3nt: TGCAGCCTGAGACAGGGAGGAGATATGCAGTATTTT
CDR3aa: CSLRQGGDMQYF
abundance: .
len: 12
j_gene: TRBJ2-3
d_gene: .
v_gene: TRBV29-1

CDR3nt: TGTGCTGGCAGCTCTACAGTTGAAGAGATCCAGTACTTC
CDR3aa: CAGSSTVEEIQYF
abundance: .
len: 13
j_gene: TRBJ2-5
d_gene: .
v_gene: TRBV11-2

CDR3nt: TGTGCCAGCTGCCAATACCGGGGACCTAACTATGGCTACACCTTC
CDR3aa: CASCQYRGPNYGYTF
abundance: once
len: 15
j_gene: TRBJ1-2
d_gene: .
v_gene: TRBV4-1

CDR3nt: TGTGCCAGCAGCGACCCGGGGGGCGGGGGGTTCGGCGGGGAGTTGTTTTTT
CDR3aa: CASSDPGGGGFGGELFF
abundance: .
len: 17
j_gene: TRBJ2-2
d_gene: TRBD2
v_gene: TRBV11-2

CDR3nt: TGTGCCTGCAGTTGGGGTGGGGGAGCCTACAATGAGCAGTTCTTC
CDR3aa: CACSWGGGAYNEQFF
abundance: .
len: 15
j_gene: TRBJ2-1
d_gene: .
v_gene: TRBV6-6

CDR3nt: TGCAGTGCTCCGGGGGCAAACACAGATACGCCGTATTTT
CDR3aa: CSAPGANTDTPYF
abundance: .
len: 13
j_gene: TRBJ2-3
d_gene: .
v_gene: TRBV20-1

CDR3nt: TGTGCCAGCAGCTTAGACAGGGGCTATAGATACACCTTC
CDR3aa: CASSLDRGYRYTF
abundance: .
len: 13
j_gene: TRBJ1-2
d_gene: .
v_gene: TRBV11-2

CDR3nt: TGTGCCAGTATCCAGGGACGATCTGAGGCCAACGTCCTGACTTTC
CDR3aa: CASIQGRSEANVLTF
abundance: .
len: 15
j_gene: TRBJ2-6
d_gene: .
v_gene: TRBV12-3/TRBV12-4

CDR3nt: TGTGCCAGCAGCCGTGGGAGGGGGGCTCTCTCCTACGAGCAGTACTTC
CDR3aa: CASSRGRGALSYEQYF
abundance: medium-sized
len: 16
j_gene: TRBJ2-7
d_gene: .
v_gene: TRBV11-2

CDR3nt: TGCGCCAGCAGCCTAAAAGGGGTGGAAACTGAAGCTTTCTTT
CDR3aa: CASSLKGVETEAFF
abundance: .
len: 14
j_gene: TRBJ1-1
d_gene: .
v_gene: TRBV4-3

CDR3nt: TGTGACAGCTCACCACTGGGACCCAAAACGGGAAACACCATATATTTT
CDR3aa: CDSSPLGPKTGNTIYF
abundance: .
len: 16
j_gene: TRBJ1-3
d_gene: .
v_gene: TRBV18

CDR3nt: TGTGCCAGCAGCCAAGAACTAGGGGATAGCAATCGGCCCCAGCATTTT
CDR3aa: CASSQELGDSNRPQHF
abundance: .
len: 16
j_gene: TRBJ1-5
d_gene: .
v_gene: TRBV4-2

CDR3nt: TGCAGTGTTAGTTGCAGGGTCTCCTACGAGCAGTACTTC
CDR3aa: CSVSCRVSYEQYF
abundance: .
len: 13
j_gene: TRBJ2-7
d_gene: .
v_gene: TRBV20-1

CDR3nt: TGTGCCAGCAGCTTTGGGGCGGGTCCAAGCACAGATACGCAGTATTTT
CDR3aa: CASSFGAGPSTDTQYF
abundance: .
len: 16
j_gene: TRBJ2-3
d_gene: .
v_gene: TRBV11-2

CDR3nt: TGTGTCAGCAGCTTAGCCGGGACAGTGAACACTGAAGCTTTCTTT
CDR3aa: CVSSLAGTVNTEAFF
abundance: .
len: 15
j_gene: TRBJ1-1
d_gene: TRBD1
v_gene: TRBV7-9

CDR3nt: TGTGCCTGGAGTGTAATTGGGACAGGGGGCTCCGAGCAGTACTTC
CDR3aa: CAWSVIGTGGSEQYF
abundance: many
len: 15
j_gene: TRBJ2-7
d_gene: TRBD1
v_gene: TRBV30

CDR3nt: TGTGCCAGCAGTCTCGGGTTCACAGTGGGAGCCGGGGAGCTGTTTTTT
CDR3aa: CASSLGFTVGAGELFF
abundance: .
len: 16
j_gene: TRBJ2-2
d_gene: .
v_gene: TRBV6-5

CDR3nt: TGCGCCAGCAGCCAAGTTTTGGGACCGGGGACATCAGCCCAGTACTTC
CDR3aa: CASSQVLGPGTSAQYF
abundance: .
len: 16
j_gene: TRBJ2-5
d_gene: .
v_gene: TRBV4-1

CDR3nt: TGTGCCAGCGGAAGCGGGAGATACACAGATGCGCAGTATTTT
CDR3aa: CASGSGRYTDAQYF
abundance: .
len: 14
j_gene: TRBJ2-3
d_gene: TRBD2
v_gene: TRBV5-4

CDR3nt: TGCAGTGCTAGAGCACAGTGGGACCAGACCCAGTATTTT
CDR3aa: CSARAQWDQTQYF
abundance: .
len: 13
j_gene: TRBJ2-3
d_gene: .
v_gene: TRBV20-1

CDR3nt: TGTGCTAGTAGAAACTTGGGGGGGAGCTCCTACAATGAGCAGTTCTTC
CDR3aa: CASRNLGGSSYNEQFF
abundance: few
len: 16
j_gene: TRBJ2-1
d_gene: TRBD2
v_gene: TRBV28

CDR3nt: TGTGCCAGCAGCCAAGAGCAACGGACGGATGACTACAGCTTC
CDR3aa: CASSQEQRTDDYSF
abundance: .
len: 14
j_gene: TRBJ1-2
d_gene: .
v_gene: TRBV4-2

CDR3nt: TGTGCCAGCGGCATAGTGGTAGGGTCCTACGAGCAGTACTTC
CDR3aa: CASGIVVGSYEQYF
abundance: .
len: 14
j_gene: TRBJ2-7
d_gene: .
v_gene: TRBV6-6

CDR3nt: TGTGCCGGCAGTGGTACCGGGACCGCGGGGGTCCAGTACTTC
CDR3aa: CAGSGTGTAGVQYF
abundance: .
len: 14
j_gene: TRBJ2-5
d_gene: TRBD2
v_gene: TRBV6-5

CDR3nt: TGTGCCAACAGTTACTGGGCCGGGGAGCTGTTTTTT
CDR3aa: CANSYWAGELFF
abundance: once
len: 12
j_gene: TRBJ2-2
d_gene: .
v_gene: TRBV6-5

CDR3nt: TGCGCCAGCGGCGAAAACTCCGGGACATCGAACACCTGGGAGCTGTTTTTT
CDR3aa: CASGENSGTSNTWELFF
abundance: .
len: 17
j_gene: TRBJ2-2
d_gene: .
v_gene: TRBV5-1

CDR3nt: TGTGCCAGGAGTGATGGAGGGGGGAACACTGAAGATTTCTTT
CDR3aa: CARSDGGGNTEDFF
abundance: .
len: 14
j_gene: TRBJ1-1
d_gene: .
v_gene: TRBV6-2/TRBV6-3

CDR3nt: TGTGCCAGCAGCCGGGTAGGAGGCTACAAGGGGCAGTTCTTC
CDR3aa: CASSRVGGYKGQFF
abundance: once
len: 14
j_gene: TRBJ2-1
d_gene: .
v_gene: TRBV11-2

CDR3nt: TGTGCCAGCAACTTAGGGGGGACTAGCATCCACAATGAGCAGATCTTC
CDR3aa: CASNLGGTSIHNEQIF
abundance: .
len: 16
j_gene: TRBJ2-1
d_gene: TRBD2
v_gene: TRBV11-3

CDR3nt: TGTAGTGCTTGTGCGGTCACCTACGAGCAATACTTC
CDR3aa: CSACAVTYEQYF
abundance: few
len: 12
j_gene: TRBJ2-7
d_gene: .
v_gene: TRBV20-1

CDR3nt: TGTGCCAGCAGTTACTCCAGGGGGAATGAAAAACTGTTTTTT
CDR3aa: CASSYSRGNEKLFF
abundance: .
len: 14
j_gene: TRBJ1-4
d_gene: TRBD1
v_gene: TRBV6-5

CDR3nt: TGCGCCAGCACCTTGGAGGGGCGGAACACTGAAGCTTTCTTT
CDR3aa: CASTLEGRNTEAFF
abundance: .
len: 14
j_gene: TRBJ1-1
d_gene: .
v_gene: TRBV5-1

CDR3nt: TGTGCCAGCAGACCACGCACGTTGAGGGTCACAGATACGCAGTATTTT
CDR3aa: CASRPRTLRVTDTQYF
abundance: .
len: 16
j_gene: TRBJ2-3
d_gene: .
v_gene: TRBV11-3

CDR3nt: TGTGCCAGCAGCTATCGAGCGGGAGGCTTAGAAATGCAGTATTTT
CDR3aa: CASSYRAGGLEMQYF
abundance: .
len: 15
j_gene: TRBJ2-3
d_gene: TRBD2
v_gene: TRBV11-2

CDR3nt: TGTGCCAACAGCCGGTCGGCCGGGGCGCTGTTTTTT
CDR3aa: CANSRSAGALFF
abundance: once
len: 12
j_gene: TRBJ2-2
d_gene: .
v_gene: TRBV13

CDR3nt: TGTGCCAGCAGCCAAGAGGGTCCCAAGGCAACTGAAGCTTTCTTT
CDR3aa: CASSQEGPKATEAFF
abundance: many
len: 15
j_gene: TRBJ1-1
d_gene: .
v_gene: TRBV14

CDR3nt: TGTGCCACCAGTGATCCCCTTGGGTCTTCGGGATTCTCCCGCAATGAGCTGTTCTTC
CDR3aa: CATSDPLGSSGFSRNELFF
abundance: .
len: 19
j_gene: TRBJ2-1
d_gene: .
v_gene: TRBV24-1

CDR3nt: TGCAGTGCTGACACAGCGGGGGGGCCGTGGAATGAGCAGCTTTTC
CDR3aa: CSADTAGGPWNEQLF
abundance: .
len: 15
j_gene: TRBJ2-1
d_gene: TRBD2
v_gene: TRBV20-1

CDR3nt: TGTGCCAGCAGCCCCCGGAGGCCCTACGAGTACTACTTC
CDR3aa: CASSPRRPYEYYF
abundance: .
len: 13
j_gene: TRBJ2-7
d_gene: .
v_gene: TRBV11-3